This TCR beta chain was identified in a study of shared clonotypes between healthy human individuals. Study-level findings and limits: Compared with clonotypes that all four donors shared, non-shared clonotypes had lower generation probabilities. The study sampled only blood, and tissue repertoires likely differ. When naive CD4 clonotypes were compared across a handful of donors, about 4.8% were shared.

Repertoires were generated with immunoSEQ multiplex PCR, while TCRdb's copy carries only in-frame clones and drops some. Of over a million clones listed, approximately 76% are singletons. This clone was detected a few times. As yet, its antigen is unknown. The sample holds other DNA sequences that translate to the same CDR3. This CDR3 contains 11 residues. V was cut by 0 bases and J by 11 bases, with 8 bases left in between. Per the germline V gene, CDR1 is SGHRS and CDR2 is YFSETQ. The clonotype was recovered from a man younger than 35 in good health. The chain employs TRBV5-1 and TRBJ1-1, with unresolved D. What was sequenced was memory CD4+ T cells sorted from blood. Noted subset: CD45RA-negative fraction. The CDR3 DNA follows: TGCGCCAGCAGCTTGGGGAGGGAGGCTTTCTTT. Encoded protein: CASSLGREAFF.